The following is a T cell receptor beta chain sequence with its context. Its antigen is currently unknown. The sample is drawn from a study of cytomegalovirus exposure and HLA in healthy donors. 13 Jbeta primers and 60 Vbeta primers were used for the PCR. TCRdb's table, derived via immunoSEQ multiplex PCR, lists solely in-frame clones and lacks some. The repertoire holds around 140,000 clones, with approximately 80% as singletons. Study results and caveats: Through in vitro validation, a few CMV-associated chains were shown to be specific for CMV antigens. An assumption of roughly uniform sequencing depth across donors underlay the presence/absence analyses. Many donors shared some public TCRs, even though most TCR sequences were rare.

Sequenced material: PBMCs. The receptor's source is a man aged 35 to 55 in good health and CMV-seronegative.

The CDR3 DNA reads TGTGCCTGGAGGACAGGGTACGGAGGATATGGCTACACCTTC. It specifies CAWRTGYGGYGYTF. The rearrangement uses TRBV30 and TRBJ1-2; 7 bases agree with TRBD1. Trimming took 3 bases from V and 5 from J; bases not matched to a gene: 9. Germline V gene sequence: CDR1 GTSNPN, CDR2 SVGIG (reference sequence). The CDR3 extends over 14 amino acids.